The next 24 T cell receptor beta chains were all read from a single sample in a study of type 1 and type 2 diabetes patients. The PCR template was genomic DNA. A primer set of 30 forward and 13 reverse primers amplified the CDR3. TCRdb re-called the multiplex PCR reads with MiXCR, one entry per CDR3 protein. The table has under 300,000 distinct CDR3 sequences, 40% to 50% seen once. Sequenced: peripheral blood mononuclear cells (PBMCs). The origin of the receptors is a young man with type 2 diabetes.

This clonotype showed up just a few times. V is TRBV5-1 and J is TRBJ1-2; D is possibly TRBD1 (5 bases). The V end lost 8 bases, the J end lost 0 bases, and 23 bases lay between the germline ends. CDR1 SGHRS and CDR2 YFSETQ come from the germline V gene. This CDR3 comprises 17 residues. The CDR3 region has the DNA TGCGCCAGTAGCGCCCGGCCTCAGGACACGGCTAACTATGGCTACACCTTC. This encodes CASSARPQDTANYGYTF. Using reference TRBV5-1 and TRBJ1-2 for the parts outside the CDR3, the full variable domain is KAGVTQTPRYLIKTRGQQVTLSCSPISGHRSVSWYQQTPGQGLQFLFEYFSETQRNKGNFPGRFSGRQFSNSRSEMNVSTLELGDSALYLCASSARPQDTANYGYTFGSGTRLTVV.

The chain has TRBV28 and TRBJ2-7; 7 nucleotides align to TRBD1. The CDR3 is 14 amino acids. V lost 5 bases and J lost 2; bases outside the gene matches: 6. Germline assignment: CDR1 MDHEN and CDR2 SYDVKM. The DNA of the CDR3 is TGTGCCAGCAGTGCCCCGGGACAGACCTACGAGCAGTACTTC. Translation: CASSAPGQTYEQYF.

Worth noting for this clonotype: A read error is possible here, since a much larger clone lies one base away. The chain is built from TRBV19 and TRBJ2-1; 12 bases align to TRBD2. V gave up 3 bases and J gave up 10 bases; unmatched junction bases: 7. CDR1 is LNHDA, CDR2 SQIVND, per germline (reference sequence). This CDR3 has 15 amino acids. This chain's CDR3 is CASSMGTSGWDEQFF. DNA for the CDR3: TGTGCCAGTAGTATGGGGACTAGCGGGTGGGACGAGCAGTTCTTC. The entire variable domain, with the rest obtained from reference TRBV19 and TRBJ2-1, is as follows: DGGITQSPKYLFRKEGQNVTLSCEQNLNHDAMYWYRQDPGQGLRLIYYSQIVNDFQKGDIAEGYSVSREKKESFPLTVTSAQKNPTAFYLCASSMGTSGWDEQFFGPGTRLTVL.

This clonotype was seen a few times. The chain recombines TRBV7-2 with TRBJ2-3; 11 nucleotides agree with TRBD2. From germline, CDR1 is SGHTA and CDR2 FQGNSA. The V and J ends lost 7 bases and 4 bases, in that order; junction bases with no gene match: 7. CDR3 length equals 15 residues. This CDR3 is CASIETSGIADTQYF. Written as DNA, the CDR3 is TGTGCCAGCATCGAGACTAGCGGGATTGCAGATACGCAGTATTTT.

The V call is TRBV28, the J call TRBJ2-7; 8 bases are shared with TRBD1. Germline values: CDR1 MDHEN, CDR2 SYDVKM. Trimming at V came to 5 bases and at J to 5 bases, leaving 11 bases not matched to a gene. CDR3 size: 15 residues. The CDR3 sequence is CASSDRDRIPHEQYF. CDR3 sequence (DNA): TGTGCCAGCAGTGACCGGGACAGGATTCCCCACGAGCAGTACTTC. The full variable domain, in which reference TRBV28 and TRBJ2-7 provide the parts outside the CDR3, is DVKVTQSSRYLVKRTGEKVFLECVQDMDHENMFWYRQDPGLGLRLIYFSYDVKMKEKGDIPEGYSVSREKKERFSLILESASTNQTSMYLCASSDRDRIPHEQYFGPGTRLTVT.

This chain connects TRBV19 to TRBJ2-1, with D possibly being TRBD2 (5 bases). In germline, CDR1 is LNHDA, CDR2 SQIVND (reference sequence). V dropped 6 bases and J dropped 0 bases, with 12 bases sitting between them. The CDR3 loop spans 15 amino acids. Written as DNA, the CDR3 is TGTGCCAGTAGCACTAGATCGAGCTCCTACAATGAGCAGTTCTTC. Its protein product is CASSTRSSSYNEQFF.

In nucleotides, the CDR3 is TGTGCCAGTAAGGGCAGGGCCACCGATGGCTACACCTTC. It specifies CASKGRATDGYTF. This sequence joins TRBV19 and TRBJ1-2; D perhaps matches TRBD1 (5 bases). There are 13 residues in the CDR3. CDR1 LNHDA and CDR2 SQIVND come from the germline V gene (reference sequence). Trimming removed 7 bases at V and 6 bases at J, with 15 bases between.

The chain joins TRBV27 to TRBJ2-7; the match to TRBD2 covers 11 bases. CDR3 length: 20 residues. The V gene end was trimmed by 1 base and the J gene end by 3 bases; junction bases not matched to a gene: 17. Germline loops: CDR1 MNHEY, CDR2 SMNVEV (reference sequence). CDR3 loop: CASSLFMRSLAGGPVYEQYF. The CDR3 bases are TGTGCCAGCAGTTTATTTATGAGATCGTTAGCGGGAGGGCCAGTCTACGAGCAGTACTTC.

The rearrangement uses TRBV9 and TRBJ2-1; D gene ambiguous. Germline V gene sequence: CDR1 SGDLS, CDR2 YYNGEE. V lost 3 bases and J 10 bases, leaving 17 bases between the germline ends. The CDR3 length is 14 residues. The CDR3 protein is CASSATNMFGEQFF. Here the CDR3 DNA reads TGTGCCAGCAGCGCGACCAACATGTTCGGGGAGCAGTTCTTC.

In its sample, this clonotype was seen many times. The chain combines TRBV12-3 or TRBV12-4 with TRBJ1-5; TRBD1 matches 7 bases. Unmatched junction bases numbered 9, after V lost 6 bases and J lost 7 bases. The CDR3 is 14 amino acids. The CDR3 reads CASSHSGGGQPQHF. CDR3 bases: TGTGCCAGCAGCCACTCGGGAGGGGGCCAGCCCCAGCATTTT.

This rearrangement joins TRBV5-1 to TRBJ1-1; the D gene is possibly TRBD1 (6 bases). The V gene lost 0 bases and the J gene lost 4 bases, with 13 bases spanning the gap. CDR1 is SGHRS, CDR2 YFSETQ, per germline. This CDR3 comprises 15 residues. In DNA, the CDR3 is TGCGCCAGCAGCTTGGTTTCAGGGGAGGGCACTGAAGCTTTCTTT. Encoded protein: CASSLVSGEGTEAFF.

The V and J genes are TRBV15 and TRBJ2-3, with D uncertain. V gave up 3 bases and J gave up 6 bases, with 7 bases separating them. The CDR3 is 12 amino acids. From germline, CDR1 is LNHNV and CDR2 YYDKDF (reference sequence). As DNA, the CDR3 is TGTGCCACCAGCAGGGCATCTGATACGCAGTATTTT. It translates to CATSRASDTQYF.

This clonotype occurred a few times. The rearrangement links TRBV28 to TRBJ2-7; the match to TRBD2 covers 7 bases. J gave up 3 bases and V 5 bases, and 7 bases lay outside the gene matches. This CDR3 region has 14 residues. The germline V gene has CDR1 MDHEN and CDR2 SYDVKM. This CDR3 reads CASSPPGGSYEQYF. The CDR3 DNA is TGTGCCAGCAGTCCCCCGGGGGGAAGCTACGAGCAGTACTTC.

The CDR3 region has the DNA TGTGCCAGTCGGGACTCGGGGGGCCGGGAGACCCAGTACTTC. Amino acid sequence: CASRDSGGRETQYF. V is TRBV19 and J is TRBJ2-5, with a tentative D call TRBD2 (7 bases). V was clipped by 8 bases and J by 5 bases, with 18 bases between them. CDR1 LNHDA and CDR2 SQIVND come from the germline V gene (reference sequence). This CDR3 region has 14 residues.

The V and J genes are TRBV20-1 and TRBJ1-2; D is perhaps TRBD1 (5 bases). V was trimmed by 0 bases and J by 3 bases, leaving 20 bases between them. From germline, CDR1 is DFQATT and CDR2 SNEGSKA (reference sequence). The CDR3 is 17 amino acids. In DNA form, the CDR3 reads TGCAGTGCTAGAGATCTGTGGGGGAAAGGGTTGCACTATGGCTACACCTTC. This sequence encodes CSARDLWGKGLHYGYTF.

In DNA, the CDR3 is TGTGCCAGCAGCCAAGCCCCGCGAGAGACCCAGTACTTC. It specifies CASSQAPRETQYF. The chain has TRBV7-3 and TRBJ2-5; D remains ambiguous. V was pared by 5 bases and J by 4 bases, with 11 bases between. The V gene's germline CDR1 is SGHTA and CDR2 FQGTGA. The CDR3 is 13 amino acids.

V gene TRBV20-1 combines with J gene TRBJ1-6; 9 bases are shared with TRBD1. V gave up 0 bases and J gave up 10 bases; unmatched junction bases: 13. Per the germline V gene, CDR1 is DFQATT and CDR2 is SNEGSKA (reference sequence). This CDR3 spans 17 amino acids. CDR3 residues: CSARDKAVGTGRSPLHF. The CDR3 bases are TGCAGTGCTAGAGATAAGGCGGTCGGGACAGGGCGGTCACCCCTCCACTTT.

This CDR3 is CASTRPGQGDSEAFF. For the CDR3, the DNA is TGTGCCAGCACCAGACCGGGACAGGGGGACAGTGAAGCTTTCTTT. The chain couples TRBV2 to TRBJ1-1; 11 bases map to TRBD1. Losses at the gene ends were 7 bases for V and 7 bases for J; bases not matched to a gene: 11. Per germline, CDR1 SNHLY and CDR2 FYNNEI. The CDR3 runs 15 residues.

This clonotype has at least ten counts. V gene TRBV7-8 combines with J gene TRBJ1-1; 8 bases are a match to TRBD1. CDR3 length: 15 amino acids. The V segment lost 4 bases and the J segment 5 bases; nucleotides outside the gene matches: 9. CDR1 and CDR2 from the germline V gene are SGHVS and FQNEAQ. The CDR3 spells CASSWRTGSQTEAFF. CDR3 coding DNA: TGTGCCAGCAGCTGGCGGACAGGGTCGCAGACTGAAGCTTTCTTT. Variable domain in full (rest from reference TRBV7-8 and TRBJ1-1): GAGVSQSPRYKVAKRGQDVALRCDPISGHVSLFWYQQALGQGPEFLTYFQNEAQLDKSGLPSDRFFAERPEGSVSTLKIQRTQQEDSAVYLCASSWRTGSQTEAFFGQGTRLTVV.

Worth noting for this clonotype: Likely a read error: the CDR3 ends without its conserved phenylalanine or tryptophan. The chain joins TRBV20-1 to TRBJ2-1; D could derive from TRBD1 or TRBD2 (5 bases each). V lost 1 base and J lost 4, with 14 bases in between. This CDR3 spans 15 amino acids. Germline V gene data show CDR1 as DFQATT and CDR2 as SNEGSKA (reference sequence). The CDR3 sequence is CSARAQAWTYNEQFL. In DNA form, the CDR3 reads TGCAGTGCTAGAGCACAGGCTTGGACTTACAATGAGCAGTTCCTC.

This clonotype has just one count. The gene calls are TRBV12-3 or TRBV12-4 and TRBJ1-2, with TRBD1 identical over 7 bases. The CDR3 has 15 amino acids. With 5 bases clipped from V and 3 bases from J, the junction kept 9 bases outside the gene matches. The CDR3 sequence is CASSRTGTVDYGYTF. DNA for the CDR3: TGTGCCAGCAGTAGAACCGGGACAGTGGACTATGGCTACACCTTC.

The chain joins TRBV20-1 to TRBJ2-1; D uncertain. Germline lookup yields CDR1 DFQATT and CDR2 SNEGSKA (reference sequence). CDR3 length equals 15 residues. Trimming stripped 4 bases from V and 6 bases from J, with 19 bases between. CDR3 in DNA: TGCAGTGCTATTGGTTCCCAGACGTTGTCCAATGAGCAGTTCTTC. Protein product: CSAIGSQTLSNEQFF.

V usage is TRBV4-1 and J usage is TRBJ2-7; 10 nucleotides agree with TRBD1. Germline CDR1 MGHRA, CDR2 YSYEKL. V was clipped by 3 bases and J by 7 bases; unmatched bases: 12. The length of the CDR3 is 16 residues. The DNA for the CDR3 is TGCGCCAGCAGCCACCGAGAGGGACAGGGGACTCGGGAGCAGTACTTC. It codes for CASSHREGQGTREQYF.

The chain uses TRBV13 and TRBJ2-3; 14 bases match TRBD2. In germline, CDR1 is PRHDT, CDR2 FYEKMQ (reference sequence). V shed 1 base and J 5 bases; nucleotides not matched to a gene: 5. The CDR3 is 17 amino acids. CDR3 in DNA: TGTGCCAGCAGCTTAGAGCGACTAGCGGGGGGGATAGATACGCAGTATTTT. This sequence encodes CASSLERLAGGIDTQYF. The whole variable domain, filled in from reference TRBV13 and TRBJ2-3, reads AAGVIQSPRHLIKEKRETATLKCYPIPRHDTVYWYQQGPGQDPQFLISFYEKMQSDKGSIPDRFSAQQFSDYHSELNMSSLELGDSALYFCASSLERLAGGIDTQYFGPGTRLTVL.